This T cell receptor (beta chain) was sequenced for a study of T cells in Graves' hyperthyroidism and ophthalmopathy. About the study: Staff took peripheral blood when the initial diagnosis was made, before any treatment began. Study-level findings and limits: Most expanded thyroid clonotypes above 0.001 recurred in blood.

RNA transcripts were the template for amplifying TCR beta CDR3 regions. In the first-round RT-PCR of the TCR CDR3, the HTBI primer set was used. TCRdb re-analysed the multiplex PCR reads in MiXCR, keeping a single row per CDR3 protein. In the table there are hundreds of thousands of distinct CDR3 sequences, 13% to 15% of which are singletons. A remark on this clonotype: Its antigen is currently unknown.

Patients between 18 and 65 years old had hyperthyroidism, newly diagnosed and lasting under 2 months. Pregnant or lactating patients were excluded, as were those with uncontrolled infection or other autoimmune disease. This receptor was obtained from a middle-aged woman with Graves' hyperthyroidism. The sequencing sample was made of blood.

The CDR3 DNA sequence: TGCAGTGCTAGAGATGGGCTCAAGGGGACGTTTGCAGATACGCAGTATTTT. It is translated as CSARDGLKGTFADTQYF. The genes are TRBV20-1 and TRBJ2-3; possibly TRBD1 or TRBD2 for D (5 bases each). Germline V gene lookup returns CDR1 DFQATT and CDR2 SNEGSKA (reference sequence). The CDR3 covers 17 residues. V gave up 0 bases and J gave up 4 bases, with 20 bases separating them.